The 18 T cell receptor beta chains below were found in one sample sequenced in a study of T-cell reconstitution after alpha-beta-depleted transplantation in children. TCRbeta library construction was performed incorporating unique molecular identifiers. TCRdb independently ran MiXCR on the PCR reads; one entry per CDR3 protein. The table has about 350,000 distinct CDR3 sequences, about 16% seen once. Sample: PBMCs, mostly from graft donor cells, taken 360 days after TCRalphabeta/CD19-depleted stem cell transplant. All receptors come from a male patient aged 2-15 years who had a stem cell transplant for acute lymphoblastic leukemia, so the T cells may come from the graft donor.

This clonotype occurred a few times. This chain uses TRBV20-1 with TRBJ1-2, with 11 bases that match TRBD1. Germline loops: CDR1 DFQATT, CDR2 SNEGSKA (reference sequence). V was clipped by 3 bases and J by 3 bases; unmatched bases: 6. The CDR3 spans 15 residues. This CDR3 is CSARPGTGGDYGYTF. The CDR3 region has the DNA TGCAGTGCTAGGCCCGGGACAGGGGGAGACTATGGCTACACCTTC.

V usage is TRBV12-3 or TRBV12-4 and J usage is TRBJ2-3, with D hard to call. This CDR3 spans 14 amino acids. Trimming pared 2 bases from V and 4 bases from J, leaving 10 bases between. DNA for the CDR3: TGTGCCAGCAGTTTAAGGAGATCCCCAGATACGCAGTATTTT. It codes for CASSLRRSPDTQYF.

The chain employs TRBV18 and TRBJ2-3; D possibly corresponds to TRBD2 (5 bases). Deletions cut 2 bases from V and 7 bases from J, with 25 bases between. The CDR3 is 18 residues long. CDR1 and CDR2 from the germline V gene are KGHSH and LQKENI. The CDR3 region is CASSPSAVPKQRPYTQYF. CDR3 DNA sequence: TGTGCCAGCTCACCATCAGCGGTTCCCAAACAGAGGCCATATACGCAGTATTTT.

The chain couples TRBV20-1 to TRBJ2-1; no definite D call. The CDR3 totals 14 residues. Trimming took 1 base from V and 1 from J, leaving 8 bases between them. CDR1 DFQATT and CDR2 SNEGSKA come from the germline V gene (reference sequence). The CDR3 region has the DNA TGCAGTGCTAGAGTCCGCGGTTCCTACAATGAGCAGTTCTTC. It yields the protein CSARVRGSYNEQFF.

The CDR3: CASSPLADNEQFF. CDR3 nucleotide sequence: TGCGCCAGCAGCCCTCTAGCGGACAATGAGCAGTTCTTC. The rearrangement joins TRBV5-1 to TRBJ2-1, with 7 bases identical to TRBD2. The trim removed 4 bases at V and 5 bases at J, leaving 3 bases unmatched. Germline V gene sequence: CDR1 SGHRS, CDR2 YFSETQ. CDR3 length equals 13 residues.

The chain uses TRBV25-1 and TRBJ1-1, with unresolved D. The CDR3 loop spans 15 amino acids. Per germline, CDR1 MGHDK and CDR2 SYGVNS. The V gene lost 4 bases and the J gene lost 0 bases, with 12 bases spanning the gap. The DNA for the CDR3 is TGTGCCAGCAGTGTCTTCGGCACTGTGAACACTGAAGCTTTCTTT. Encoded protein: CASSVFGTVNTEAFF.

This clonotype turned up a few times. This chain connects TRBV7-2 to TRBJ1-3, with D unclear. The CDR3 spans 16 residues. The germline V gene has CDR1 SGHTA and CDR2 FQGNSA. Trimming left V 4 bases short and J 4 bases short, with 17 bases between. The CDR3 DNA sequence: TGTGCCAGCAGCTACGCCCCACGTACGGCAGGAAACACCATATATTTT. Encoded protein: CASSYAPRTAGNTIYF.

The CDR3 DNA is TGTGCCAGCAGTCCGATACTGACGACTGGGCCGTTAACCATGAACACTGAAGCTTTCTTT. It specifies CASSPILTTGPLTMNTEAFF. The V gene is TRBV27, the J gene TRBJ1-1; D is undetermined. The CDR3 runs 20 residues. The V end was cut by 5 bases, the J end by 0 bases, with 28 bases between. Germline loops: CDR1 MNHEY, CDR2 SMNVEV (reference sequence).

This chain links TRBV18 with TRBJ2-3, with a possible D match to TRBD2 (6 bases). CDR3 length: 15 amino acids. The V gene lost 4 bases and the J gene lost 2 bases, with 13 bases spanning the gap. CDR1 is KGHSH, CDR2 LQKENI, per germline. The DNA of the CDR3 is TGTGCCAGCTCACGCCGGGACTTATACACAGATACGCAGTATTTT. As protein: CASSRRDLYTDTQYF.

The chain uses TRBV11-3 and TRBJ2-5, with D hard to call. Deletions cut 5 bases from V and 5 bases from J, with 12 bases between. Germline V gene lookup returns CDR1 SGHNT and CDR2 YENEEA. The CDR3 spans 13 residues. CDR3 sequence reads: CASSLHMAETQYF. In DNA form, the CDR3 reads TGTGCCAGCAGCCTACACATGGCTGAGACCCAGTACTTC.

The sample holds a few counts of this clonotype. This chain links TRBV14 with TRBJ2-5; 8 bases fit TRBD2. This CDR3 comprises 16 residues. CDR1 SGHDN and CDR2 FVKESK come from the germline V gene. V gave up 0 bases and J gave up 5 bases; unmatched junction bases: 8. CDR3 DNA: TGTGCCAGCAGCCAAGACGGGACTAGAAGTTGGGAGACCCAGTACTTC. It codes for CASSQDGTRSWETQYF.

This clonotype was seen a few times. This chain joins TRBV29-1 and TRBJ2-1; D is perhaps TRBD2 (6 bases). Germline CDR1 reads SQVTM; CDR2 reads ANQGSEA. With 3 bases removed from V and 0 bases from J, the gap between germline ends came to 15 bases. CDR3 length: 16 amino acids. Written as DNA, the CDR3 is TGCAGCGTTGATAATGCTAGCGTTAGCTCCTACAATGAGCAGTTCTTC. The encoded protein is CSVDNASVSSYNEQFF.

This clonotype was seen a few times. The CDR3 sequence: CATQRVHEQFF. The CDR3 coding sequence is TGTGCCACCCAGCGCGTGCATGAGCAGTTCTTC. The V gene is TRBV6-2 or TRBV6-3, the J gene TRBJ2-1, with D unclear. Trimming pared 10 bases from V and 8 bases from J, leaving 12 bases between. The CDR3 sequence is 11 residues long. Germline V gene sequence: CDR1 MNHEY, CDR2 SVGEGT.

This clonotype was seen a handful of times. The chain carries TRBV11-2 and TRBJ2-1, with TRBD2 matching 9 bases. Germline trimming cut 6 bases from V and 0 bases from J; bases unmatched to any gene: 15. From germline, CDR1 is SGHAT and CDR2 FQNNGV. The CDR3 is 19 amino acids. The CDR3 loop is CASRHSSGTSRPSYNEQFF. The CDR3 nucleotides read TGTGCCAGCAGGCACTCGTCCGGGACTAGCCGCCCCTCCTACAATGAGCAGTTCTTC.

This clonotype has a handful of counts. This chain uses TRBV30 with TRBJ1-1, with D perhaps TRBD1 (6 bases). Germline CDR1 is GTSNPN and CDR2 is SVGIG (reference sequence). The CDR3 covers 15 residues. The ends were cut back, 0 bases at V and 1 base at J, with 12 bases in the middle. The CDR3 region is CAWSVWGTPNTEAFF. The CDR3 DNA sequence: TGTGCCTGGAGTGTATGGGGGACACCGAACACTGAAGCTTTCTTT.

This clonotype showed up just a few times. J is TRBJ2-4 and V is TRBV7-9; the D is unclear. Trimming took 5 bases from V and 5 from J, leaving 19 bases between them. This CDR3 contains 16 residues. CDR1 and CDR2 from the germline V gene are SEHNR and FQNEAQ (reference sequence). This chain's CDR3 is CASSPRRRSFENIQYF. CDR3 nucleotides: TGTGCCAGCAGCCCTCGACGACGGAGCTTCGAAAACATTCAGTACTTC.

In this sample, this clonotype turned up many times. CDR3 sequence (DNA): TGCAGCGCCAACTCAGGAGAGACCCAGTACTTC. Its protein is CSANSGETQYF. The chain uses TRBV29-1 and TRBJ2-5; D is unresolved. The V end lost 7 bases, the J end lost 4 bases, and 10 bases lay between the germline ends. This CDR3 region has 11 residues. CDR1 is SQVTM, CDR2 ANQGSEA, per germline.

V is TRBV7-2 and J is TRBJ2-7; 12 bases fit TRBD2. The V and J ends lost 3 bases and 6 bases, in that order; junction bases with no gene match: 3. The CDR3 spans 14 residues. Germline CDR1 and CDR2: SGHTA and FQGNSA. CDR3 region: CASSFRLAGAEQYF. DNA for the CDR3: TGTGCCAGCAGCTTCAGACTAGCGGGAGCCGAGCAGTACTTC.